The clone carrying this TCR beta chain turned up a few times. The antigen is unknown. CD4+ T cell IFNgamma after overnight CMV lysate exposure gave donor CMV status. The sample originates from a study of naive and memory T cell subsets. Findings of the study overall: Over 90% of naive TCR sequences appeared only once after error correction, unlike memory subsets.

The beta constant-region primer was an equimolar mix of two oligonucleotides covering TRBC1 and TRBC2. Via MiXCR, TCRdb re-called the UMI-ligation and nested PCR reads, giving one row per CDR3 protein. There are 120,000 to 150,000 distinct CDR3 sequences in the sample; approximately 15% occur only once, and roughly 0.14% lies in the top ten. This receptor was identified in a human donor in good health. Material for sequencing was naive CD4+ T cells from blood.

CDR3 nucleotides: TGTGCCAGCAGCCAACTGATCGCGTTGGGCTCCTATAATTCACCCCTCCACTTT. Amino acids: CASSQLIALGSYNSPLHF. The V gene is TRBV14, the J gene TRBJ1-6; no definite D call. Germline V gene lookup returns CDR1 SGHDN and CDR2 FVKESK. This CDR3 has 18 residues. The V and J ends lost 2 bases and 0 bases respectively, with 14 bases between them.